This TCR beta chain was captured by sequencing in a study of T cell repertoires in aging, cancer and after chemotherapy. Overall study context: Six age groups, ranging from 30 or younger to 70 or older, included the donors. Paired samples before and after chemotherapy came from glioblastoma patients receiving temozolomide-based therapy. The whole study produced a dataset of approximately 10 million TCR reads.

Study-level points and caveats: Across the chemotherapy interval, each cancer cohort showed higher median generation probability, suggesting thymic rebound.

Peripheral blood genomic DNA, not sorted cells or RNA, was the template. Rearranged V-D-J TRB sequences were amplified with a mixed TRB-A/B primer pool. TCRdb fed the multiplex PCR reads into MiXCR, producing one record per CDR3 protein. The sample carries over 1,500 distinct CDR3 sequences, 36% recorded once. In regard to this clonotype: No antigen is known for it.

The CDR3 loop spans 17 amino acids. V gave up 4 bases and J gave up 3 bases; unmatched junction bases: 6. Germline loops: CDR1 SGHDN, CDR2 FVKESK. The source material was blood. The chain employs TRBV14 and TRBJ2-5, with 15 bases fitting TRBD2. This TCR came from a human donor with a solid tumor. The CDR3 reads CASSLGLAGGPKETQYF. Written as DNA, the CDR3 is TGTGCCAGCAGCCTGGGACTAGCGGGGGGTCCCAAAGAGACCCAGTACTTC.